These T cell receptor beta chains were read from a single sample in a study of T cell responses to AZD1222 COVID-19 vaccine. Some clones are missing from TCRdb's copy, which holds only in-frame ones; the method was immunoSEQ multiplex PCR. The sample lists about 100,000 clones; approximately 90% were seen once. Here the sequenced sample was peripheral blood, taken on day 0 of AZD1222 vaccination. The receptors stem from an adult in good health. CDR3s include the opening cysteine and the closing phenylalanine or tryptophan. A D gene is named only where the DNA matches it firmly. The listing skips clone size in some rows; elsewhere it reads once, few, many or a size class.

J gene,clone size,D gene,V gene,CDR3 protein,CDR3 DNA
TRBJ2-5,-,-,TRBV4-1,CASSQNSRQPPNF,TGCGCCAGCAGCCAAAATTCTAGGCAACCTCCAAACTTC
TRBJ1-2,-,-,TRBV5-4,CASSLVGEDGYTF,TGTGCCAGCAGCTTGGTAGGAGAGGACGGCTACACCTTC
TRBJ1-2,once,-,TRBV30,CAWSPSRFNYGYTF,TGTGCCTGGAGTCCCTCCCGGTTTAACTATGGCTACACCTTC
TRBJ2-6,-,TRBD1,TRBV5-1,CASSGRQGDSGANVLTF,TGCGCCAGCAGCGGTAGACAGGGTGACTCTGGGGCCAACGTCCTGACTTTC
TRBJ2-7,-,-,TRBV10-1,CASRRGRYEQYF,TGCGCCAGCCGGAGGGGTAGGTACGAGCAGTACTTC
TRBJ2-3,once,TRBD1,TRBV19,CASRPRGQGTDTQYF,TGTGCCAGTAGGCCCAGGGGGCAGGGCACAGATACGCAGTATTTT
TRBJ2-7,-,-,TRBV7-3,CASSPMGRSSEQYF,TGTGCCAGCAGCCCTATGGGCAGAAGCTCCGAGCAGTACTTC
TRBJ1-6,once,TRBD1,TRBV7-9,CASSSTYRDRGESPLHF,TGTGCCAGCAGCTCGACGTACCGGGACAGAGGAGAGAGTCCCCTCCACTTT
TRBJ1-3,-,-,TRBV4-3,CASSQDGGRGNTIYF,TGCGCCAGCAGCCAAGATGGAGGCAGAGGAAACACCATATATTTT
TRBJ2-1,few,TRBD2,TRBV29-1,CSVEDPSGSDNEQFF,TGCAGCGTTGAAGATCCGAGCGGGAGCGACAATGAGCAGTTCTTC
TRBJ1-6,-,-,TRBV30,CAWSNTYNSPLHF,TGTGCCTGGAGTAACACCTATAATTCACCCCTCCACTTT
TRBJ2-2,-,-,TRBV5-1,CASRGQLNTGELFF,TGCGCCAGTAGAGGACAGTTGAACACCGGGGAGCTGTTTTTT
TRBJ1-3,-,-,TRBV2,CASRGAGGNTIYF,TGTGCCAGCAGAGGGGCCGGTGGAAACACCATATATTTT
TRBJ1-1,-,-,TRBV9,CASSGPQGMNTEAFF,TGTGCCAGCAGCGGACCCCAGGGGATGAACACTGAAGCTTTCTTT
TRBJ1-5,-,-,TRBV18,CASSLPPQPQHF,TGTGCCAGCTCCCTCCCTCCCCAGCCCCAGCATTTT
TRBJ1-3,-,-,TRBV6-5,CASSYDRIPSGNTIYF,TGTGCCAGCAGTTACGACAGGATACCGTCTGGAAACACCATATATTTT
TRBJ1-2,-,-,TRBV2,CASSRGTGLTF,TGTGCCAGCAGCCGTGGGACGGGGTTGACCTTC
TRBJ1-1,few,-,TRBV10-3,CAIRPAGGGTEAFF,TGTGCCATCAGACCCGCGGGTGGAGGGACTGAAGCTTTCTTT
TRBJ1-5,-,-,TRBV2,CASSLDSNQPQHF,TGTGCCAGCAGTCTTGACAGCAATCAGCCCCAGCATTTT
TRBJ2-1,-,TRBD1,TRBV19,CASQLQGALPNEQFF,TGTGCCAGCCAACTACAGGGGGCCTTACCCAATGAGCAGTTCTTC
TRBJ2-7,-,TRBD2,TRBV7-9,CASSLGVSGASHYEQYF,TGTGCCAGCAGCTTAGGGGTTAGCGGGGCGTCTCACTACGAGCAGTACTTC
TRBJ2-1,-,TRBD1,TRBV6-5,CASTQGQAIYNEQFF,TGTGCCAGCACCCAGGGACAGGCGATATACAATGAGCAGTTCTTC
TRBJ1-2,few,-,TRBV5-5,CASSPGAIYGYTF,TGTGCCAGCAGCCCGGGGGCTATCTATGGCTACACCTTC
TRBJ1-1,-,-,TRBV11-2,CASTRQQNTEAFF,TGTGCCAGCACCAGACAGCAGAACACTGAAGCTTTCTTT
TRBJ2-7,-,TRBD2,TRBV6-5,CASSSTSGRWSEQYF,TGTGCCAGCAGTTCCACTAGCGGGAGGTGGTCCGAGCAGTACTTC
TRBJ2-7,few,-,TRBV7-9,CASSSTEDHEQYF,TGTGCCAGCAGCTCGACAGAAGACCACGAGCAGTACTTC
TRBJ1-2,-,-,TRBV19,CASSIGPGLYGYTF,TGTGCCAGTAGTATAGGACCAGGGCTCTATGGCTACACCTTC
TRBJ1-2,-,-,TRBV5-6,CASSFGGNYGYTF,TGTGCCAGCAGCTTCGGGGGGAACTATGGCTACACCTTC